This entry concerns a single T cell receptor (beta chain). This clone has at least ten counts. Its target antigen remains unknown. Within one base of it there is no much larger clone, and no base qualities were kept. The sample belongs to a study of T cell responses to AZD1222 COVID-19 vaccine (dated by TCRdb to the early 2020s). Looking at the study overall: TCR sequencing was performed for approximately 240 trial participants, of whom about 200 were given two doses of AZD1222 and 26 were given two doses of MenACWY control vaccine. Trial participants were enrolled by age into subgroups of 18-55, 56-69 and 70-plus years, and about 150, 27 and 61 TCR-sequenced participants, respectively, were included in these subgroups. Study-level results and caveats: Reportedly, almost half of the unique spike-specific TCRs recognized epitopes lying outside the regions that are mutated in the B.1.351 and B.1.1.7 variants. The vaccine-associated CD4 TCRs covered the entire spike protein, and the dominant responses fell in regions 160-218 and 743-854. Because no day 14 peak-response samples were available, repertoires were characterized only after the peak T cell response. A significant rise in spike-specific TCR breadth and depth was observed after two AZD1222 doses relative to day 0 and relative to MenACWY recipients. Participants were mostly white British, with more females than males. The authors suggested clonal diversity may have been underestimated. Conclusions about previously exposed vaccinees are limited, since just six AZD1222 recipients were seropositive for SARS-CoV-2 at baseline. The 56-69-year group was small, and its depth increase did not reach significance, likely because of low power.

Sample time point, as interpreted from the label and publication: about 28 days (+/-7) after the second vaccine dose. AZD1222 recipients given second doses at about 4 weeks or at about 12 weeks were pooled, since spike-specific TCR depth and breadth were not found to differ between the two schedules. The vaccinee samples were drawn from two UK trials, COV001 and COV002, one of which was a single-blind randomized controlled phase 2/3 trial testing AZD1222 (ChAdOx1 nCoV-19) in healthy adults. Trial participant PBMC samples were collected at day 0 and day 28 after the second dose for TCRbeta chain sequencing. The CDR3 regions of human TCRbeta chains were analyzed by immunosequencing. Concerning the study's data processing: Repertoire TCRs were matched against a reference library of SARS-CoV-2-specific TCRs generated with the MIRA antigen-specificity platform. Breadth meant the fraction of unique TCRs that were SARS-CoV-2-associated, whereas depth meant the fraction of total T cells that were SARS-CoV-2-associated. Each spike-specific TCR was assigned to its reactive spike region and to a CD4 or CD8 class using the MIRA data. Log10-transformed breadth and depth values were compared by one-way ANOVA with Sidak's multiple comparisons tests. Imported from immuneACCESS, the table was reduced by TCRdb to in-frame sequences with V and J called. These copies leave out some clones; in studies compared against another copy, an unresolved V gene accounts for under half, and the cause of the remainder is not known. That table is the source of V, J and clone size, and D and trimming were worked out from the DNA. This sample has approximately 170,000 clones in its table, and almost 90% of those were observed once. 11% of the sample rests with the top ten.

Spanning cysteine to phenylalanine, the CDR3 consists of 16 amino acids. Kept here is only the CDR3 DNA, which spans 48 bases and is read in frame from base 1. V loses 4 bases at its end and J loses 6 bases; junction bases beyond the gene matches: 11. The germline V gene provides CDR1 SNHLY and CDR2 FYNNEI. The receptor chain draws on TRBV2 and TRBJ1-5, with 8 central nucleotides matching TRBD1. The receptor was derived from an adult who received the AZD1222 COVID-19 vaccine. Sequenced material: peripheral blood, taken 28 days after the second AZD1222 dose. For the CDR3, the sequence is CASSGRGRGHGQPQHF. The DNA is as follows: TGTGCCAGCAGTGGCCGGGGCAGGGGGCATGGTCAGCCCCAGCATTTT.